Sequencing of this T cell receptor beta chain was carried out in a study of blood T cell repertoires in COVID-19. At the level of the study: Some COVID-19 samples were acute and others convalescent; all came from the United States, Italy and Spain. From T cells, B-cell-depleted T cells, or PBMCs came the material, which was cDNA or gDNA.

Authors' data handling: Estimation of nucleated cell counts was performed using reference gene primer amplification. The protocol was immunoSEQ multiplex PCR, while the TCRdb copy is restricted to in-frame clones and leaves out a portion. The V and J calls and clone size are taken from that table; D and trimming were inferred from the DNA. The sample includes 150,000 to 190,000 clones, 70% to 90% seen only once; the top ten take less than 10%. Seattle researchers signed up patients amid active infection and tracked them longitudinally. The specimen was peripheral blood. This TCR was recovered from a woman aged 55-70 years with COVID-19, enrolled during active disease.

The CDR3: CASSASGTGFNEQFF. The DNA of the CDR3 is TGTGCCAGCAGCGCTTCCGGGACAGGGTTCAATGAGCAGTTCTTC. This rearrangement joins TRBV9 to TRBJ2-1; 9 bases map to TRBD1. V shed 3 bases and J 6 bases; nucleotides not matched to a gene: 7. Germline V gives CDR1 SGDLS, CDR2 YYNGEE. This CDR3 has 15 residues.